This entry is about one TCR beta chain. Its antigen remains unidentified. V dropped 2 bases and J dropped 2 bases, with 1 base sitting between them. The CDR3 contains 11 residues. MiXCR, run by TCRdb on the RT-PCR reads, gives a single entry per CDR3 protein. The profile shows fewer than 3,500 distinct CDR3 sequences, roughly 80% of them singletons. This sample was included in a study of yellow fever vaccine responses in identical twins. Whole-study results and caveats: Twins' vaccine T cell response reportedly seemed partly convergent, partly personalized.

The chain links TRBV12-3 or TRBV12-4 to TRBJ2-7; D is unresolved. This specimen consisted of T cells from blood (PBMCs), unsorted or a sorted subset (not recorded which), obtained before or after yellow fever vaccination (not recorded which). The clonotype comes from a woman aged 18-30 years who received the yellow fever vaccine. DNA for the CDR3: TGTGCCAGCAGTTTAACCTACGAGCAGTACTTC. This codes for CASSLTYEQYF.